This T cell receptor (beta chain) was found in a study of blood T cell repertoires in COVID-19. Turning to the study itself: Sources were T cells, B-cell-depleted T cells, or PBMCs; the material itself was cDNA or gDNA.

The CDR3 extends over 14 amino acids. Germline V gene lookup returns CDR1 ENHRY and CDR2 SYGVKD. V shed 6 bases and J 9 bases; nucleotides not matched to a gene: 7. Original processing notes: Counts of nucleated cells, estimated from reference gene primer amplification, were obtained. The data were produced by immunoSEQ multiplex PCR, yet TCRdb's version contains in-frame clones alone and is incomplete. The D gene and trimming were derived from the DNA, and the V and J assignments and clone size from that table. The sample has tens of thousands of clones, roughly 84% seen once. Seattle patients were enrolled while actively infected and followed longitudinally.

The chain links TRBV10-3 to TRBJ2-1, with TRBD2 matching 11 bases. The clonotype originates from a man older than 75 with COVID-19, enrolled during active disease. The sequenced sample was peripheral blood. The CDR3 reads CAIRGTSGGSEQFF. In DNA form, the CDR3 reads TGTGCCATCAGGGGAACTAGCGGGGGTAGTGAGCAGTTCTTC.